These T cell receptor beta chains were read from a single sample in a study of T cell clonotyping in hematopoietic cell transplantation. Profiled with immunoSEQ multiplex PCR; TCRdb holds only in-frame clones, not every one. The sample has 15,000 to 20,000 clones; 80% to 90% are singletons. Sequencing used peripheral blood mononuclear cells. The receptors were gathered from a woman aged 40 to 55 in good health. Some clones in this sample may be carry-over from other donors' samples. Each CDR3 is given with its conserved first and last residue. The order of the fields is J gene, D gene, V gene, clone size, CDR3 protein, CDR3 DNA. The D gene is left open where the match is weak. A row's size may be missing; if present it is once, few, many or a size class.

TRBJ1-3 | NA | TRBV7-2 | NA | CASSLYGNTIYF | TGTGCCAGCAGCTTATATGGAAACACCATATATTTT
TRBJ2-7 | TRBD1 | TRBV11-3 | NA | CASGARGQNLYEQYF | TGTGCCAGCGGAGCACGGGGACAGAACCTATACGAGCAGTACTTC
TRBJ2-5 | NA | TRBV7-6 | NA | CASSSGAQTQYF | TGTGCCAGCAGTTCCGGGGCTCAGACCCAGTACTTC
TRBJ1-5 | NA | TRBV27 | NA | CASRRGGYSNQPQHF | TGTGCCAGCAGACGTGGTGGATATAGCAATCAGCCCCAGCATTTT
TRBJ2-7 | TRBD2 | TRBV7-2 | few | CASSLLTSGPYEQYF | TGTGCCAGCAGCTTACTCACTAGCGGGCCCTACGAGCAGTACTTC
TRBJ1-2 | TRBD1 | TRBV5-8 | NA | CASSGTGGNYGYTF | TGTGCCAGCAGCGGTACAGGGGGCAACTATGGCTACACCTTC
TRBJ1-2 | NA | TRBV6-5 | NA | CASRRQARYTF | TGTGCCAGCAGACGACAGGCCCGCTACACCTTC
TRBJ1-2 | NA | TRBV7-8 | NA | CASSLGTANYYGYTF | TGTGCCAGCAGCTTAGGAACAGCCAATTACTATGGCTACACCTTC
TRBJ1-1 | NA | TRBV5-1 | NA | CASSLGSSGDTEAFF | TGCGCCAGCAGCTTGGGTTCCTCAGGGGACACTGAAGCTTTCTTT
TRBJ2-3 | NA | TRBV5-4 | NA | CASSFSTITDTQYF | TGTGCCAGCAGCTTCTCCACGATAACAGATACGCAGTATTTT
TRBJ2-3 | NA | TRBV5-6 | NA | CASSFVRGRIYADTQYF | TGTGCCAGCAGCTTCGTCAGGGGCAGAATTTACGCAGATACGCAGTATTTT
TRBJ1-3 | NA | TRBV5-1 | NA | CASSLGASVGNTIYF | TGCGCCAGCAGCTTGGGAGCTTCAGTAGGAAACACCATATATTTT
TRBJ2-1 | NA | TRBV7-2 | NA | CASSFTFGGGGREQFF | TGTGCCAGCAGCTTCACTTTCGGCGGAGGGGGAAGAGAGCAGTTCTTC
TRBJ1-1 | TRBD1 | TRBV28 | NA | CASRSGGTEAFF | TGTGCCAGCAGGTCAGGGGGCACTGAAGCTTTCTTT
TRBJ1-4 | TRBD1 | TRBV9 | few | CASSVLGGPNEKLFF | TGTGCCAGCAGCGTATTAGGGGGCCCTAATGAAAAACTGTTTTTT
TRBJ2-1 | NA | TRBV19 | NA | CASSLGVPSYNEQFF | TGTGCCAGTAGTTTGGGAGTGCCCTCCTACAATGAGCAGTTCTTC
TRBJ2-7 | TRBD2 | TRBV5-6 | NA | CASSWEGGPYEQYF | TGTGCCAGCAGCTGGGAGGGAGGCCCCTACGAGCAGTACTTC
TRBJ1-1 | NA | TRBV27 | few | CASSFDQGAEAFF | TGTGCCAGCAGTTTTGATCAGGGCGCTGAAGCTTTCTTT
TRBJ2-1 | TRBD1 | TRBV7-9 | once | CASSPPPGQASYEQFF | TGTGCCAGCAGCCCCCCACCAGGACAGGCTTCCTATGAGCAGTTCTTC
TRBJ1-1 | NA | TRBV13 | NA | CASSSRGVMNTEAFF | TGTGCCAGCAGCTCAAGAGGGGTAATGAACACTGAAGCTTTCTTT
TRBJ2-3 | NA | TRBV9 | NA | CASSVGGQGRTDTQYF | TGTGCCAGCAGCGTAGGAGGTCAGGGGAGGACAGATACGCAGTATTTT
TRBJ1-5 | NA | TRBV29-1 | once | CSVGGAGNQPQHF | TGCAGCGTTGGGGGTGCAGGCAATCAGCCCCAGCATTTT
TRBJ2-2 | TRBD2 | TRBV11-2 | large | CASSFPGLAGAPNTGELFF | TGTGCCAGCAGCTTCCCGGGACTAGCGGGGGCCCCGAACACCGGGGAGCTGTTTTTT
TRBJ2-2 | TRBD1 | TRBV7-3 | NA | CASSSPGQGNTGELFF | TGTGCCAGCAGCTCACCGGGACAGGGAAACACCGGGGAGCTGTTTTTT
TRBJ2-7 | NA | TRBV6-1 | once | CAGGSYEQYF | TGTGCCGGGGGGAGCTACGAGCAGTACTTC
TRBJ2-7 | NA | TRBV11-2 | NA | CASSIESAGPLNYEQYF | TGTGCCAGCAGCATCGAAAGCGCGGGACCTCTAAACTACGAGCAGTACTTC
TRBJ1-2 | NA | TRBV5-4 | NA | CASSLGQDLGGYTF | TGTGCCAGCAGCTTGGGCCAGGACCTCGGAGGCTACACCTTC
TRBJ2-7 | TRBD2 | TRBV6-5 | NA | CASTRTSGNYEQYF | TGTGCCAGCACCCGGACTAGCGGTAACTACGAGCAGTACTTC
TRBJ2-6 | NA | TRBV5-5 | NA | CASSLVGGAASSGANVLTF | TGTGCCAGCAGCTTGGTGGGTGGGGCAGCAAGCTCTGGGGCCAACGTCCTGACTTTC
TRBJ2-7 | NA | TRBV27 | NA | CASSFTKGRTEDF | TGTGCCAGCAGTTTCACCAAAGGACGGACGGAGGACTTC
TRBJ1-2 | NA | TRBV19 | once | CASSQGTGYTF | TGTGCCAGTAGTCAGGGCACTGGCTACACCTTC
TRBJ1-6 | NA | TRBV30 | NA | CAWRNDLKNSPLHF | TGTGCCTGGAGGAACGACCTAAAAAATTCACCCCTCCACTTT
TRBJ1-1 | TRBD1 | TRBV7-8 | NA | CASSLDRAVSEAFF | TGTGCCAGCAGCTTGGACAGGGCAGTATCTGAAGCTTTCTTT
TRBJ2-6 | TRBD2 | TRBV2 | NA | CASSPTLAGTSGANVLTF | TGTGCCAGCAGCCCCACTCTAGCGGGGACTTCTGGGGCCAACGTCCTGACTTTC
TRBJ2-1 | NA | TRBV6-1 | NA | CASSEYGNEQFF | TGTGCCAGCAGTGAATATGGGAATGAGCAGTTCTTC
TRBJ1-6 | NA | TRBV30 | few | CAWRGGPAPRWGSPLHF | TGTGCCTGGCGGGGGGGGCCCGCTCCTCGTTGGGGTTCACCCCTCCACTTT
TRBJ1-5 | NA | TRBV19 | NA | CASSIDYGTWDSNQPQHF | TGTGCCAGTAGTATAGATTATGGCACGTGGGACAGCAATCAGCCCCAGCATTTT
TRBJ1-1 | TRBD1 | TRBV28 | NA | CASSYRDSEAFF | TGTGCCAGCAGTTACCGGGACAGTGAAGCTTTCTTT
TRBJ1-1 | NA | TRBV6-6 | NA | CASSRGTDQAAFF | TGTGCCAGCAGTCGAGGGACGGACCAAGCCGCTTTCTTT
TRBJ2-7 | NA | TRBV7-2 | NA | CATSEKYEQYF | TGTGCCACCTCAGAGAAGTACGAGCAGTACTTC
TRBJ1-6 | NA | TRBV9 | NA | CASSIRQDHNSPLHF | TGTGCCAGCAGCATACGACAGGACCATAATTCACCCCTCCACTTT
TRBJ2-7 | TRBD1 | TRBV27 | NA | CASSITGGEQYF | TGTGCCAGCAGTATAACAGGGGGCGAGCAGTACTTC
TRBJ2-4 | NA | TRBV19 | NA | CASSISIAKNIQYF | TGTGCCAGTAGTATTTCGATAGCCAAAAACATTCAGTACTTC
TRBJ1-5 | TRBD1 | TRBV4-2 | few | CASSQDRASQPQHF | TGTGCCAGCAGCCAGGACAGGGCAAGCCAGCCCCAGCATTTT
TRBJ1-5 | NA | TRBV6-6 | NA | CASSSLNSNQPQHF | TGTGCCAGCAGTTCCTTAAATAGCAATCAGCCCCAGCATTTT
TRBJ2-7 | TRBD2 | TRBV7-9 | NA | CASSRGVAGASWTSYEQYF | TGTGCCAGCAGCCGTGGGGTAGCGGGAGCCAGCTGGACCTCCTACGAGCAGTACTTC